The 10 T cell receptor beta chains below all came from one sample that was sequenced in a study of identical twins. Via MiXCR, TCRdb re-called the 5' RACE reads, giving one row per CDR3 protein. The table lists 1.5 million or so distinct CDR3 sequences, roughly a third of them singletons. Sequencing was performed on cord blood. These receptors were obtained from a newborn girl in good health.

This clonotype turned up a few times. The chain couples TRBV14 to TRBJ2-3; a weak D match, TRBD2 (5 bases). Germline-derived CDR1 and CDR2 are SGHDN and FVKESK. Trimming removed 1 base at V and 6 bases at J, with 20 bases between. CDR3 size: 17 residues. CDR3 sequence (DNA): TGTGCCAGCAGCCAAGTCAGCGGACGGGCACTTAGGGATACGCAGTATTTT. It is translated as CASSQVSGRALRDTQYF.

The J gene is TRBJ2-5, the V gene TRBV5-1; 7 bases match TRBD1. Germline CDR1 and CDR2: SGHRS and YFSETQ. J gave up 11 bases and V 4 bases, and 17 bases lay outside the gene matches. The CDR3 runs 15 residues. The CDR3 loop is CASSPDREGYNEQYF. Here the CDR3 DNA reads TGCGCCAGCAGCCCCGACAGGGAAGGCTACAATGAGCAGTACTTC. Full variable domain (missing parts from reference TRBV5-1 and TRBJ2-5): KAGVTQTPRYLIKTRGQQVTLSCSPISGHRSVSWYQQTPGQGLQFLFEYFSETQRNKGNFPGRFSGRQFSNSRSEMNVSTLELGDSALYLCASSPDREGYNEQYFGPGTRLLVL.

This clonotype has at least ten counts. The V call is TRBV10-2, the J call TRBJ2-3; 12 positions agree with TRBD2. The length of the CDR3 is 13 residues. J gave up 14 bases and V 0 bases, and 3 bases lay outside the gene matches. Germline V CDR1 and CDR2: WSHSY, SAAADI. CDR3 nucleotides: TGCGCCAGCAGTGAGTCTGAGACTAGCGGGAGGTATTTT. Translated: CASSESETSGRYF.

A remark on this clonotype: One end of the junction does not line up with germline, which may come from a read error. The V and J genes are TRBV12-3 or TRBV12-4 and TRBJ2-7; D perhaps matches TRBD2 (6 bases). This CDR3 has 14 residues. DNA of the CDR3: TGTGCCGGCAGTCCCGGGACTGTCTCCTACGAGCAGTACTTC. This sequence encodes CAGSPGTVSYEQYF.

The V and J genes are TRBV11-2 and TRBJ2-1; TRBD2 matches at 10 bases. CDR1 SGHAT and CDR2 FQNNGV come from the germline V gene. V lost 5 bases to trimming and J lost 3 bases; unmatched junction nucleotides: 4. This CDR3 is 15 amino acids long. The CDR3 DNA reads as TGTGCCAGCAGCGAGACTAGCGGGTTCTACAATGAGCAGTTCTTC. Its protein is CASSETSGFYNEQFF. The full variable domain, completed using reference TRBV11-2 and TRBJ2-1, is EAGVAQSPRYKIIEKRQSVAFWCNPISGHATLYWYQQILGQGPKLLIQFQNNGVVDDSQLPKDRFSAERLKGVDSTLKIQPAKLEDSAVYLCASSETSGFYNEQFFGPGTRLTVL.

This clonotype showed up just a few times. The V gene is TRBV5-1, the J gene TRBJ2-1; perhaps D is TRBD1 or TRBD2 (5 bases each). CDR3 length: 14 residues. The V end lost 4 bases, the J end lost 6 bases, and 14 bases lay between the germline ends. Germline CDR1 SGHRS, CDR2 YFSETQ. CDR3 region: CASSPGTRFNEQFF. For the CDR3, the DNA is TGCGCCAGCAGCCCAGGGACCAGGTTCAATGAGCAGTTCTTC.

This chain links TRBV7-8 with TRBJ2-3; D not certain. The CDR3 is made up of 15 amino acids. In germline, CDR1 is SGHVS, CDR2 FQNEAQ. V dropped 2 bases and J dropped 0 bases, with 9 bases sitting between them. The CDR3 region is CASSLQAPSTDTQYF. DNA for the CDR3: TGTGCCAGCAGCTTACAAGCGCCAAGCACAGATACGCAGTATTTT.

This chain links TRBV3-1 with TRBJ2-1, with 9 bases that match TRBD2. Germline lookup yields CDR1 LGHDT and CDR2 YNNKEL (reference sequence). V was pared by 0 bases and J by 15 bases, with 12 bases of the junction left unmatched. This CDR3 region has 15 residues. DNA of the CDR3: TGTGCCAGCAGCCAAGATTGGGGTAGCGGGGGTACGTGGTTCTTC. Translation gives CASSQDWGSGGTWFF.

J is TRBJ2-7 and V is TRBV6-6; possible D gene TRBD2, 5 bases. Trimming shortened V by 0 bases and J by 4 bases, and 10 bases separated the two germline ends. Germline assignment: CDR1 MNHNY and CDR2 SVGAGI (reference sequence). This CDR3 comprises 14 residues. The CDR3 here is CASSYSERAYEQYF. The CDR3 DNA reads TGTGCCAGCAGTTACTCAGAGAGGGCATACGAGCAGTACTTC.

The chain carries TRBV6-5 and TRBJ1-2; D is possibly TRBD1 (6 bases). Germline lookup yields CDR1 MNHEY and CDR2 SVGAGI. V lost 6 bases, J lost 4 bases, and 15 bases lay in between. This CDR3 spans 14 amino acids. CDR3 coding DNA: TGTGCCAGCAGCCCGGGGGCGAATCTCTATGGCTACACCTTC. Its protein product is CASSPGANLYGYTF.